These 12 T cell receptor beta chains originate from one sample sequenced in a study of blood T cell repertoires in COVID-19. Generated by immunoSEQ multiplex PCR, the TCRdb table keeps only in-frame clones and is missing some. Found here are approximately 70,000 clones, around 84% of them singletons; the top ten hold 8.5% to 10%. The sequencing input was peripheral blood. Source of these receptors: a woman older than 75 with acute or convalescent COVID-19.

The V and J genes are TRBV10-1 and TRBJ2-7, with a weak D call TRBD2 (6 bases). Germline CDR1 is WNHNN and CDR2 is SYGVQD (reference sequence). V lost 0 bases and J 6 bases, leaving 6 bases between the germline ends. The CDR3 loop spans 12 amino acids. The CDR3 loop is CASSESGGEQYF. CDR3 sequence (DNA): TGCGCCAGCAGTGAGTCCGGGGGCGAGCAGTACTTC.

The gene calls are TRBV5-4 and TRBJ2-3; 7 bases are shared with TRBD2. CDR3 length: 16 amino acids. The V gene's germline CDR1 is SGHNT and CDR2 YYREEE (reference sequence). Germline trimming cut 4 bases from V and 6 bases from J; bases unmatched to any gene: 14. In nucleotides, the CDR3 is TGTGCCAGCAGCGCCGGCCGGGACTACGATTTGGATACGCAGTATTTT. Protein product: CASSAGRDYDLDTQYF.

V is TRBV27 and J is TRBJ1-3; possibly TRBD1 for D (5 bases). Trimming stripped 5 bases from V and 2 bases from J, with 16 bases between. Germline assignment: CDR1 MNHEY and CDR2 SMNVEV (reference sequence). CDR3 length: 16 residues. The CDR3 region has the DNA TGTGCCAGCAGTCCCACGGCGGGGACGGCTGGAAACACCATATATTTT. Its translation: CASSPTAGTAGNTIYF.

This clone showed up just a few times. The chain recombines TRBV7-2 with TRBJ1-6, with D tentatively TRBD1 (5 bases). V was shortened by 5 bases and J by 7 bases, with 18 bases between the two germline ends. The CDR3 has 16 residues. Germline V gene sequence: CDR1 SGHTA, CDR2 FQGNSA. This CDR3 is CASSPRRGRGNSPLHF. The CDR3 bases are TGTGCCAGCAGCCCTAGGCGGGGACGGGGAAATTCACCCCTCCACTTT.

The CDR3 reads CAWSINRDGEQYF. The DNA of the CDR3 is TGTGCCTGGAGTATTAACAGGGATGGCGAGCAGTACTTC. The chain carries TRBV30 and TRBJ2-7, with D possibly matching TRBD1 (6 bases). CDR3 length: 13 amino acids. Germline V CDR1 and CDR2: GTSNPN, SVGIG (reference sequence). Deletions cut 2 bases from V and 6 bases from J, with 14 bases between.

The rearrangement links TRBV4-1 to TRBJ1-5, with 9 bases lining up with TRBD1. The V segment lost 0 bases and the J segment 3 bases; nucleotides outside the gene matches: 12. CDR3 size: 19 residues. CDR1 is MGHRA and CDR2 is YSYEKL in the germline V gene. CDR3 sequence: CASSQDPRVGTGTNQPQHF. The CDR3 bases are TGCGCCAGCAGCCAAGACCCTCGGGTTGGGACAGGGACCAATCAGCCCCAGCATTTT.

The rearrangement uses TRBV2 and TRBJ1-5; no reliable D call. The CDR3 runs to 15 residues. Deletions cut 6 bases from V and 2 bases from J, with 14 bases between. The germline CDR1 and CDR2 sequences are SNHLY and FYNNEI. CDR3 sequence (DNA): TGTGCCAGCAGCGGACTATTGATCGGCAATCAGCCCCAGCATTTT. Its translation: CASSGLLIGNQPQHF.

The chain recombines TRBV7-2 with TRBJ1-1; a possible D gene is TRBD1 (6 bases). Germline V gene sequence: CDR1 SGHTA, CDR2 FQGNSA. V dropped 5 bases and J dropped 4 bases, with 14 bases sitting between them. The CDR3 contains 14 residues. CDR3 sequence (DNA): TGTGCCAGCAGCCAAAACAGGGTTGGCACTGAAGCTTTCTTT. It yields the protein CASSQNRVGTEAFF.

This chain links TRBV3-1 (or the pseudogene TRBV3-2) with TRBJ2-3; D is undetermined. CDR1 LGHDT and CDR2 YNNKEL come from the germline V gene (reference sequence). V was trimmed by 2 bases and J by 3 bases, leaving 9 bases between them. The length of the CDR3 is 14 residues. DNA of the CDR3: TGTGCCAGCAGCCAACAAATGGAGACAGATACGCAGTATTTT. Amino acids: CASSQQMETDTQYF.

The chain combines TRBV29-1 with TRBJ2-5; 12 nucleotides agree with TRBD2. Losses at the gene ends were 3 bases for V and 4 bases for J; bases not matched to a gene: 0. The germline V gene has CDR1 SQVTM and CDR2 ANQGSEA. The CDR3 extends over 13 amino acids. CDR3 nucleotide sequence: TGCAGCGTTGAGGGACTAGCGGGAGAGACCCAGTACTTC. Translating it yields CSVEGLAGETQYF.

The CDR3 DNA follows: TGTGCCACCAGCGCCCGAGCGGGGATCAATGGTGAAGCTTTCTTT. Protein sequence: CATSARAGINGEAFF. V is TRBV15 and J is TRBJ1-1; no definite D call. The V and J ends lost 5 bases and 7 bases respectively, with 20 bases between them. There are 15 residues in the CDR3. Germline V CDR1 and CDR2: LNHNV, YYDKDF (reference sequence).

About this clone: At the DNA level, this CDR3 is encoded by other sequences in the same sample as well. This rearrangement joins TRBV4-1 to TRBJ1-5, with D uncertain. CDR3 length equals 15 residues. Germline lookup yields CDR1 MGHRA and CDR2 YSYEKL. With 3 bases removed from V and 2 bases from J, the gap between germline ends came to 11 bases. As DNA, the CDR3 is TGCGCCAGCAGCCAGGACCGAGCGGGCAATCAGCCCCAGCATTTT. This translates into CASSQDRAGNQPQHF.